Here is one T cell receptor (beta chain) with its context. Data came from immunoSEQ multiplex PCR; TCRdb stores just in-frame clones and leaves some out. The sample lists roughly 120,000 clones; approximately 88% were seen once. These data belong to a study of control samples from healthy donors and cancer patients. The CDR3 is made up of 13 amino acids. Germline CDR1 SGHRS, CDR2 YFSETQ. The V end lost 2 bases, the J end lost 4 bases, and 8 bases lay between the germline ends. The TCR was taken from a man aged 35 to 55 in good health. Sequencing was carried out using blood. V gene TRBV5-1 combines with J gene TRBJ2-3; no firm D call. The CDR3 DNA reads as TGCGCCAGCAGCTTTGGGTCGTCAGATACGCAGTATTTT. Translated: CASSFGSSDTQYF.